This TCR beta chain is from a study of early T cells in non-severe SARS-CoV-2 infection. Study-wide findings and caveats: Missing private and CD4 specificities, VDJdb matching favored anti-spike CD8 responses.

J gave up 1 base and V 1 base, and 7 bases lay outside the gene matches. CDR3 length equals 17 residues. The TCR library protocol attached unique molecular identifiers to the individual cDNA molecules. TCRdb re-derived calls from the 5' RACE reads in MiXCR, one entry per CDR3 protein. This sample has roughly 56,000 distinct CDR3 sequences, with over 13% found just once. As for this clonotype: Its antigen is unidentified.

This sequence was found in an adult who was a healthcare worker with PCR-confirmed SARS-CoV-2 infection or an uninfected control (not recorded which). The V and J genes are TRBV12-3 or TRBV12-4 and TRBJ2-7; 10 positions agree with TRBD2. Material: whole blood, obtained at baseline. DNA for the CDR3: TGTGCCAGCAGTTTAGAATGGTTTAGCGGGGGGTCCTACGAGCAGTACTTC. This translates into CASSLEWFSGGSYEQYF.